These 25 T cell receptor beta chains originate from one sample sequenced in a study of post-analysis software for immune sequencing data. Study results and limitations: The study found TRBV5-6, TRBV5-1 and TRBV20-1 among five TRBV segments more frequent in patients than controls.

Built from TCR beta cDNA, the libraries had unique molecular identifiers in them. Each CDR3 protein gets one entry after TCRdb re-called the PCR reads with MiXCR. The sample contains about 540,000 distinct CDR3 sequences, approximately 31% of which appear only once. The antigens these receptors bind are not known. The sample taken for sequencing was blood. The receptors were sampled from a girl aged 2 to 17 with multiple sclerosis.

CDR3: CASSQGPDREAFF. DNA of the CDR3: TGCGCCAGCAGCCAAGGACCCGACAGGGAAGCTTTCTTT. V gene TRBV4-1 combines with J gene TRBJ1-1; D possibly corresponds to TRBD1 (6 bases). V was clipped by 1 base and J by 8 bases, with 11 bases between them. In germline, CDR1 is MGHRA, CDR2 YSYEKL. This CDR3 has 13 amino acids.

The genes are TRBV20-1 and TRBJ1-5, with D unresolved. The V gene lost 1 base and the J gene lost 5 bases, with 27 bases spanning the gap. CDR1 is DFQATT and CDR2 is SNEGSKA in the germline V gene (reference sequence). The CDR3 is 19 residues long. The CDR3 spells CSARGSHLLRGSRDQPQHF. CDR3 bases: TGCAGTGCTAGAGGCTCCCACCTACTCAGAGGGAGTCGAGATCAGCCCCAGCATTTT.

V usage is TRBV20-1 and J usage is TRBJ1-5; TRBD1 matches at 9 bases. V shed 0 bases, J shed 3 bases, and the junction held 9 bases outside the gene matches. Germline V CDR1 and CDR2: DFQATT, SNEGSKA (reference sequence). CDR3 length: 17 residues. The CDR3 region has the DNA TGCAGTGCTAGAGATCTCTGTGGGGACAGGGTCAATCAGCCCCAGCATTTT. It specifies CSARDLCGDRVNQPQHF.

This clonotype occurred a few times. The V and J genes are TRBV9 and TRBJ1-2; tentatively, D is TRBD1 (6 bases). This CDR3 has 14 amino acids. Trimming removed 4 bases at V and 3 bases at J, with 13 bases between. Germline loops: CDR1 SGDLS, CDR2 YYNGEE. For the CDR3, the DNA is TGTGCCAGCAGCCCCGGGGCAGGGGACTATGGCTACACCTTC. This gives the protein CASSPGAGDYGYTF. Full variable domain (rest looked up from reference TRBV9 and TRBJ1-2): DSGVTQTPKHLITATGQRVTLRCSPRSGDLSVYWYQQSLDQGLQFLIQYYNGEERAKGNILERFSAQQFPDLHSELNLSSLELGDSALYFCASSPGAGDYGYTFGSGTRLTVV.

A few counts support this clonotype. This chain uses TRBV18 with TRBJ2-1; D unclear. The CDR3 has 11 residues. Trimming stripped 3 bases from V and 9 bases from J, with 6 bases between. Germline V gives CDR1 KGHSH, CDR2 LQKENI. CDR3 nucleotide sequence: TGTGCCAGCTCACCGGTGGGTGAGCAGTTCTTC. As protein: CASSPVGEQFF.

The DNA for the CDR3 is TGTGCCAGCAGCTCCCGGGACAGGGGACGCACAGATACGCAGTATTTT. Translated, it gives CASSSRDRGRTDTQYF. V is TRBV14 and J is TRBJ2-3; 10 nucleotides line up with TRBD1. V shed 5 bases, J shed 1 base, and the junction held 6 bases outside the gene matches. Per the germline V gene, CDR1 is SGHDN and CDR2 is FVKESK. CDR3 length: 16 residues.

The chain is built from TRBV18 and TRBJ2-7, with D perhaps TRBD2 (5 bases). Trimming left V 6 bases short and J 2 bases short, with 8 bases between. CDR3 length: 12 residues. Germline values: CDR1 KGHSH, CDR2 LQKENI. The CDR3 nucleotides read TGTGCCAGCTCGGGAGATGCCTACGAGCAGTACTTC. It yields the protein CASSGDAYEQYF.

The sample holds a few counts of this clonotype. V usage is TRBV4-1 and J usage is TRBJ1-4, with D tentatively TRBD1 (6 bases). CDR1 is MGHRA, CDR2 YSYEKL, per germline. The CDR3 totals 16 residues. V was shortened by 2 bases and J by 12 bases, with 22 bases between the two germline ends. The CDR3 DNA follows: TGCGCCAGCAGCCAACCAACCAGGGGATCGGGGTGGGAACTGTTTTTT. Protein sequence: CASSQPTRGSGWELFF.

CDR3 residues: CAISGQGFHEQYF. CDR3 sequence (DNA): TGTGCCATCAGTGGACAGGGGTTCCACGAGCAGTACTTC. This chain links TRBV10-3 with TRBJ2-7; 8 nucleotides match TRBD1. CDR1 and CDR2 from the germline V gene are ENHRY and SYGVKD. The CDR3 spans 13 residues. V gave up 4 bases and J gave up 5 bases; unmatched junction bases: 4.

In this sample, this clonotype turned up a few times. V gene TRBV7-9 combines with J gene TRBJ2-7; 9 nucleotides align to TRBD2. The CDR3 runs 14 residues. With 5 bases clipped from V and 6 bases from J, the junction kept 8 bases outside the gene matches. The germline gives CDR1 SEHNR, CDR2 FQNEAQ (reference sequence). This CDR3 reads CASSGGGVPSEQYF. As DNA, the CDR3 is TGTGCCAGCAGCGGCGGGGGGGTCCCCTCCGAGCAGTACTTC.

The chain combines TRBV20-1 with TRBJ2-7; tentative D call: TRBD1 (6 bases). This CDR3 has 13 amino acids. V lost 3 bases and J 2 bases, leaving 11 bases between the germline ends. Germline V gene data show CDR1 as DFQATT and CDR2 as SNEGSKA (reference sequence). The CDR3 reads CSASPQGPYEQYF. The CDR3 nucleotides read TGCAGTGCTAGTCCCCAGGGGCCCTACGAGCAGTACTTC.

This chain joins TRBV6-1 and TRBJ2-3; D might be TRBD1 (6 bases). Germline V gene sequence: CDR1 MNHNS, CDR2 SASEGT. Trimming took 7 bases from V and 2 from J, leaving 16 bases between them. The CDR3 runs 15 residues. DNA of the CDR3: TGTGCCAGCAACTCAGGGGTTTACCCCACAGATACGCAGTATTTT. This translates into CASNSGVYPTDTQYF.

This clonotype was observed a few times. In DNA, the CDR3 is TGTGCCACCAGCAGACACAGGAGCCAAGAGACCCAGTACTTC. Its protein is CATSRHRSQETQYF. This chain joins TRBV15 and TRBJ2-5; the D gene is possibly TRBD1 (5 bases). Germline CDR1 is LNHNV and CDR2 is YYDKDF (reference sequence). The V and J ends lost 2 bases and 1 base respectively, with 8 bases between them. This CDR3 has 14 amino acids.

This clonotype has just a few counts. The chain links TRBV29-1 to TRBJ1-1; 9 nucleotides line up with TRBD1. V trimming: 7 bases; J trimming: 7 bases; junction bases outside the gene matches: 13. CDR1 is SQVTM, CDR2 ANQGSEA, per germline. This CDR3 is 14 amino acids long. CDR3 amino acids: CSAAPGQGSDEAFF. As DNA, the CDR3 is TGCAGCGCCGCCCCGGGACAGGGCTCAGATGAAGCTTTCTTT.

This chain joins TRBV29-1 and TRBJ2-7, with D unresolved. V gave up 2 bases and J gave up 7 bases, with 15 bases separating them. This CDR3 comprises 13 residues. Per the germline V gene, CDR1 is SQVTM and CDR2 is ANQGSEA. CDR3 residues: CSVESDTVEEQYF. The DNA for the CDR3 is TGCAGCGTTGAATCCGACACCGTTGAGGAGCAGTACTTC.

The DNA for the CDR3 is TGTGCCAGCAGCCAGGGTAAAGGTGGCGGGGGGGGAGGTGAGCAGTTCTTC. Its translation: CASSQGKGGGGGGEQFF. This rearrangement joins TRBV4-2 to TRBJ2-1; TRBD2 matches 9 bases. The CDR3 is 17 residues long. Per germline, CDR1 LGHNA and CDR2 YNFKEQ. Unmatched junction bases numbered 15, after V lost 3 bases and J lost 9 bases.

This clonotype has a count of ten or more. The chain couples TRBV7-9 to TRBJ2-7; 9 bases map to TRBD1. The CDR3 contains 14 residues. V lost 7 bases and J lost 6; bases outside the gene matches: 10. The germline CDR1 and CDR2 sequences are SEHNR and FQNEAQ (reference sequence). CDR3 DNA: TGTGCCAGCATCCCGGGACAGGGAACCTCCGAGCAGTACTTC. The encoded protein is CASIPGQGTSEQYF.

The gene calls are TRBV11-1 and TRBJ1-2; 9 bases match TRBD1. This CDR3 is built from 15 residues. The junction had 7 bases not matched to a gene; V was cut back by 6 bases and J by 2 bases. CDR1 is SGHAT and CDR2 is FQDESV in the germline V gene (reference sequence). The CDR3: CASRLGQGGNYGYTF. The CDR3 DNA reads TGTGCCAGCAGGCTGGGACAGGGCGGCAACTATGGCTACACCTTC.

Only a few counts were recorded for this clonotype. The rearrangement links TRBV4-2 to TRBJ1-2; D is undetermined. V lost 0 bases, J lost 4 bases, and 12 bases lay in between. This CDR3 is built from 15 residues. Germline loops: CDR1 LGHNA, CDR2 YNFKEQ. DNA of the CDR3: TGTGCCAGCAGCCAAGATGACCAGCGTGGCTATGGCTACACCTTC. This sequence encodes CASSQDDQRGYGYTF.

This clonotype appeared a few times. The chain couples TRBV7-2 to TRBJ1-2; D unresolved. Per germline, CDR1 SGHTA and CDR2 FQGNSA. V shed 1 base and J shed 8 bases, with 17 bases lying between them. CDR3 length: 15 residues. The CDR3, as DNA: TGTGCCAGCAGCTTAGACGGTAGGGCACAAGGAGGCTACACCTTC. Its protein is CASSLDGRAQGGYTF.

V gene TRBV7-9 combines with J gene TRBJ2-1, with 9 bases aligning to TRBD1. The CDR3 extends over 14 amino acids. The V gene's germline CDR1 is SEHNR and CDR2 FQNEAQ (reference sequence). With V trimmed by 3 bases and J by 5 bases, 2 bases remained unmatched. CDR3 bases: TGTGCCAGCAGCTTCGGGACAGGGCACAATGAGCAGTTCTTC. This codes for CASSFGTGHNEQFF.

Ten or more counts support this clonotype. V gene TRBV20-1 combines with J gene TRBJ2-5, with TRBD2 as a possible D gene (6 bases). The tail of the sequence fits TRBJ2-7 better, so the J call may be wrong. Per germline, CDR1 DFQATT and CDR2 SNEGSKA (reference sequence). This CDR3 is 13 amino acids long. CDR3 loop: CSAQADGSYEQYF. CDR3 in DNA: TGCAGTGCTCAAGCAGACGGGAGTTACGAGCAGTACTTC.

Concerning this clonotype itself: A much bigger clone sits one base away, suggesting this may be a read error. The gene calls are TRBV20-1 and TRBJ2-3; TRBD2 aligns across 13 bases. CDR1 and CDR2 (germline): DFQATT, SNEGSKA (reference sequence). This CDR3 comprises 14 residues. Trimming took 8 bases from V and 9 from J; bases not matched to a gene: 11. The CDR3 spells CSTFGLAGERTQYF. The DNA of the CDR3 is TGCAGTACTTTTGGACTAGCGGGGGAGAGGACGCAGTATTTT.

The V and J genes are TRBV20-1 and TRBJ1-1; D might be TRBD1 (5 bases). This CDR3 is 12 amino acids long. Germline CDR1 is DFQATT and CDR2 is SNEGSKA (reference sequence). The V end lost 6 bases, the J end lost 6 bases, and 14 bases lay between the germline ends. The CDR3 reads CSAPRGDAEAFF. Written as DNA, the CDR3 is TGCAGTGCCCCACGGGGGGACGCTGAAGCTTTCTTT.

The chain carries TRBV7-2 and TRBJ1-5; TRBD1 matches 10 bases. The germline V gene encodes CDR1 SGHTA and CDR2 FQGNSA. The CDR3 spans 16 residues. The trim removed 1 base at V and 4 bases at J, leaving 4 bases unmatched. CDR3 DNA: TGTGCCAGCAGCTTAGTAGGGACAGGGGCAAATCAGCCCCAGCATTTT. Translating it yields CASSLVGTGANQPQHF.